This passage covers 31 T cell receptor beta chains from one sample sequenced in a study of OX40 agonist ivuxolimab in advanced cancers. The library was generated by the immunoSEQ multiplex PCR assay. TCRdb's version of the immuneACCESS table is confined to in-frame rearrangements and falls short of the full clone set. An unresolved V gene accounts for under half of the shortfall where checked; the remainder is of unknown origin. The sample profile shows more than 25,000 clones; about 83% of them were found once. Of the sample, 20% to 30% falls within the top ten clones. The sample here was CD4+ or CD8+ T cells sorted from blood, taken in a trial of the OX40 agonist ivuxolimab. The source is an adult with an advanced solid tumor such as melanoma, head and neck, liver or kidney cancer.

The chain carries TRBV28 and TRBJ2-7, with a tentative D call TRBD1 (5 bases). This CDR3 has 11 residues. V was pared by 11 bases and J by 3 bases, with 11 bases between. Looked up from germline, CDR1 is MDHEN and CDR2 is SYDVKM. This CDR3 reads CASSRDYEQYF. DNA for the CDR3: TGTGCCTCAAGCAGGGACTACGAGCAGTACTTC. Variable domain in full (rest from reference TRBV28 and TRBJ2-7): DVKVTQSSRYLVKRTGEKVFLECVQDMDHENMFWYRQDPGLGLRLIYFSYDVKMKEKGDIPEGYSVSREKKERFSLILESASTNQTSMYLCASSRDYEQYFGPGTRLTVT.

The V gene is TRBV30, the J gene TRBJ1-4; D not certain. This CDR3 region has 13 residues. The V gene lost 0 bases and the J gene lost 5 bases, with 7 bases spanning the gap. Germline CDR1 and CDR2: GTSNPN and SVGIG (reference sequence). The CDR3 here is CAWSVGGNEKLFF. The CDR3 coding sequence is TGTGCCTGGAGTGTTGGTGGGAATGAAAAACTGTTTTTT.

The chain uses TRBV10-2 and TRBJ1-2; D ambiguous. V was trimmed by 2 bases and J by 6 bases, leaving 16 bases between them. The CDR3 is made up of 15 amino acids. Germline V gene data show CDR1 as WSHSY and CDR2 as SAAADI. CDR3 in DNA: TGCGCCAGCAGTGAGACCTGGGTTGGAAGGGATGGCTACACCTTC. Translation: CASSETWVGRDGYTF.

The V gene is TRBV6-1, the J gene TRBJ2-2; D call uncertain. The CDR3 is made up of 15 amino acids. Trimming took 1 base from V and 2 from J, leaving 8 bases between them. The germline V gene encodes CDR1 MNHNS and CDR2 SASEGT. The CDR3, as DNA: TGTGCCAGCAGTGAAGATTGGATAAACACCGGGGAGCTGTTTTTT. It encodes CASSEDWINTGELFF.

The chain is built from TRBV13 and TRBJ2-7, with TRBD1 as a possible D gene (5 bases). The germline V gene encodes CDR1 PRHDT and CDR2 FYEKMQ (reference sequence). V was clipped by 2 bases and J by 6 bases, with 8 bases between them. The CDR3 covers 12 residues. In DNA, the CDR3 is TGTGCCAGCAGCTTACCAGGGATCGAGCAGTACTTC. Translation: CASSLPGIEQYF.

The genes are TRBV11-3 and TRBJ2-6, with D perhaps given as TRBD1 or TRBD2 (5 bases each). CDR1 and CDR2 from the germline V gene are SGHNT and YENEEA. This CDR3 spans 17 amino acids. Trimming removed 4 bases at V and 0 bases at J, with 13 bases between. The CDR3 nucleotides are TGTGCCAGCAGCTACGGGGCTACCAGCTCTGGGGCCAACGTCCTGACTTTC. Translation gives CASSYGATSSGANVLTF. The full variable domain, rest sourced from reference TRBV11-3 and TRBJ2-6, is EAGVVQSPRYKIIEKKQPVAFWCNPISGHNTLYWYLQNLGQGPELLIRYENEEAVDDSQLPKDRFSAERLKGVDSTLKIQPAELGDSAVYLCASSYGATSSGANVLTFGAGSRLTVL.

The J gene is TRBJ2-7, the V gene TRBV11-2; D is unclear. Per the germline V gene, CDR1 is SGHAT and CDR2 is FQNNGV. V gave up 1 base and J gave up 2 bases, with 9 bases separating them. The CDR3 consists of 14 residues. In nucleotides, the CDR3 is TGTGCCAGCAGCTTAGGGGTGGGCCCCTACGAGCAGTACTTC. Amino acids: CASSLGVGPYEQYF.

This clone has a handful of counts. This chain uses TRBV25-1 with TRBJ2-7, with 7 bases aligning to TRBD1. The CDR3 covers 15 residues. V lost 4 bases, J lost 4 bases, and 10 bases stayed unmatched. Germline V gene data show CDR1 as MGHDK and CDR2 as SYGVNS. CDR3 loop: CASSGGRDRDYEQYF. The CDR3 nucleotides read TGTGCCAGCAGTGGGGGCCGGGACAGAGATTACGAGCAGTACTTC.

V is TRBV13 and J is TRBJ1-6; a possible D gene is TRBD1 (5 bases). Germline-derived CDR1 and CDR2 are PRHDT and FYEKMQ (reference sequence). This CDR3 comprises 12 residues. V lost 7 bases to trimming and J lost 7 bases, with 8 bases between them. CDR3 protein: CASTGANSPLHF. DNA for the CDR3: TGTGCCAGCACTGGGGCAAATTCACCCCTCCACTTT.

To note about this clone: A far larger clone is one base from this, pointing to a likely read error. The genes are TRBV5-8 and TRBJ2-7; the D is unclear. Trimming removed 4 bases at V and 5 bases at J, with 13 bases between. This CDR3 has 13 residues. Germline CDR1 reads SGHTS; CDR2 reads YDEGEE. The CDR3 is CASSLQNRDEQYF. The CDR3 DNA is TGTGCCAGCAGCCTTCAGAACCGGGACGAGCAGTACTTC.

The CDR3 DNA is TGTGCCAGCACCCGATACTACGACGAGCAGTACTTC. Encoded protein: CASTRYYDEQYF. The chain recombines TRBV2 with TRBJ2-7, with unresolved D. This CDR3 contains 12 residues. V was cut by 7 bases and J by 5 bases, with 12 bases left in between. Germline V gives CDR1 SNHLY, CDR2 FYNNEI. Supplemented by reference TRBV2 and TRBJ2-7, the full variable domain reads EPEVTQTPSHQVTQMGQEVILRCVPISNHLYFYWYRQILGQKVEFLVSFYNNEISEKSEIFDDQFSVERPDGSNFTLKIRSTKLEDSAMYFCASTRYYDEQYFGPGTRLTVT.

This chain joins TRBV5-1 and TRBJ2-1; TRBD1 might be the D (5 bases). Germline V CDR1 and CDR2: SGHRS, YFSETQ. Trimming stripped 2 bases from V and 4 bases from J, with 13 bases between. The CDR3 extends over 15 amino acids. CDR3 sequence reads: CASSFIGVSYNEQFF. The CDR3 DNA reads TGCGCCAGCAGCTTTATAGGGGTGTCTTACAATGAGCAGTTCTTC.

This clone was observed a single time. This chain joins TRBV6-1 and TRBJ2-7; TRBD1 matches 9 bases. CDR1 and CDR2 from the germline V gene are MNHNS and SASEGT. V was clipped by 4 bases and J by 3 bases; unmatched bases: 7. CDR3 length: 15 residues. The CDR3 DNA reads TGTGCCAGCAGTGCCCGGGACAGGGTATACTACGAGCAGTACTTC. Translation: CASSARDRVYYEQYF.

This clone showed up just a few times. This chain uses TRBV5-1 with TRBJ2-7, with D perhaps assigned TRBD1 or TRBD2 (5 bases each). Trimming removed 4 bases at V and 6 bases at J, with 17 bases between. This CDR3 has 14 residues. CDR1 is SGHRS, CDR2 YFSETQ, per germline. CDR3: CASSDGTVPGEQYF. The CDR3 nucleotides are TGCGCCAGCAGCGACGGGACGGTTCCGGGCGAGCAGTACTTC.

The CDR3 protein is CASSHLPSGYEQYF. In nucleotides, the CDR3 is TGCGCCAGCAGCCACCTTCCCAGCGGCTACGAGCAGTACTTC. The chain joins TRBV4-1 to TRBJ2-7, with TRBD2 as a possible D gene (5 bases). The CDR3 covers 14 residues. Germline CDR1 reads MGHRA; CDR2 reads YSYEKL. V was pared by 3 bases and J by 3 bases, with 12 bases between.

The chain has TRBV6-5 and TRBJ2-5, with D hard to call. The CDR3 sequence is 14 residues long. Trimming shortened V by 0 bases and J by 4 bases, and 9 bases separated the two germline ends. Germline V gene data show CDR1 as MNHEY and CDR2 as SVGAGI. CDR3 bases: TGTGCCAGCAGTTACTCGAAAGGTCCAGAGACCCAGTACTTC. This gives the protein CASSYSKGPETQYF.

V usage is TRBV28 and J usage is TRBJ2-7; possibly TRBD1 or TRBD2 for D (6 bases each). The CDR3 extends over 15 amino acids. CDR1 MDHEN and CDR2 SYDVKM come from the germline V gene. Trimming removed 6 bases at V and 7 bases at J, with 22 bases between. The DNA for the CDR3 is TGTGCCAGCAGATTAGGGGGGAACAGGGTAGGGGAGCAGTACTTC. It encodes CASRLGGNRVGEQYF.

By its share, this clone is medium-sized. The chain employs TRBV28 and TRBJ2-7, with a possible D match to TRBD2 (6 bases). The CDR3 is 14 residues long. Germline CDR1 reads MDHEN; CDR2 reads SYDVKM. V lost 2 bases to trimming and J lost 3 bases, with 11 bases between them. The CDR3 coding sequence is TGTGCCAGCAGTTTAAGCGGGTCGATCTACGAGCAGTACTTC. It encodes CASSLSGSIYEQYF.

The chain uses TRBV4-1 and TRBJ2-2; D uncertain. Germline CDR1 reads MGHRA; CDR2 reads YSYEKL. The CDR3 is made up of 16 amino acids. V lost 3 bases to trimming and J lost 0 bases, with 11 bases between them. The CDR3 region has the DNA TGCGCCAGCAGCCACCCACTTGGGACGAACACCGGGGAGCTGTTTTTT. This codes for CASSHPLGTNTGELFF.

The chain is built from TRBV30 and TRBJ2-7; the match to TRBD2 covers 13 bases. CDR1 GTSNPN and CDR2 SVGIG come from the germline V gene (reference sequence). The CDR3 length is 15 residues. V shed 2 bases, J shed 4 bases, and the junction held 5 bases outside the gene matches. CDR3 residues: CAWSLGTSGIYEQYF. The CDR3 region has the DNA TGTGCCTGGAGTCTCGGGACTAGCGGGATATACGAGCAGTACTTC.

The chain carries TRBV5-6 and TRBJ2-1, with TRBD2 as a possible D gene (5 bases). The CDR3 extends over 11 amino acids. V was pared by 6 bases and J by 9 bases, with 10 bases between. The germline V gene encodes CDR1 SGHDT and CDR2 YYEEEE. The CDR3 sequence is CASTAGTEQFF. The CDR3 region has the DNA TGTGCCAGCACCGCGGGCACTGAGCAGTTCTTC.

The CDR3 reads CASSYGTGYNQPQHF. DNA for the CDR3: TGTGCCAGCAGTTACGGGACAGGTTACAATCAGCCCCAGCATTTT. V and J are TRBV5-3 and TRBJ1-5; 8 bases agree with TRBD1. TRBV5-3 is designated an ORF whose function remains uncertain. This CDR3 region has 15 residues. With V trimmed by 8 bases and J by 3 bases, 10 bases remained unmatched.

The genes are TRBV14 and TRBJ2-3, with 9 bases identical to TRBD2. Per germline, CDR1 SGHDN and CDR2 FVKESK. The V segment lost 1 base and the J segment 2 bases; nucleotides outside the gene matches: 7. The length of the CDR3 is 17 residues. CDR3 coding DNA: TGTGCCAGCAGCCAAGTAAGAGCGGGAGGTTACACAGATACGCAGTATTTT. This gives the protein CASSQVRAGGYTDTQYF.

The CDR3 here is CASSGGDRFEQFF. The CDR3 region has the DNA TGTGCCAGCTCTGGGGGGGACAGGTTCGAGCAGTTCTTC. V and J are TRBV2 and TRBJ2-1, with D tentatively TRBD1 (8 bases). From germline, CDR1 is SNHLY and CDR2 FYNNEI. The CDR3 extends over 13 amino acids. Trimming pared 8 bases from V and 10 bases from J, leaving 18 bases between.

The chain combines TRBV5-1 with TRBJ2-3, with a possible D match to TRBD1 (7 bases). CDR1 SGHRS and CDR2 YFSETQ come from the germline V gene. The CDR3 has 18 residues. Trimming stripped 4 bases from V and 4 bases from J, with 25 bases between. The CDR3 nucleotides read TGCGCCAGCAGCGCCGACCCTCACAGACAGGGAGGAGCAGATACGCAGTATTTT. It specifies CASSADPHRQGGADTQYF.

This chain links TRBV5-1 with TRBJ2-3; 8 nucleotides agree with TRBD2. Germline V gene data show CDR1 as SGHRS and CDR2 as YFSETQ. CDR3 length: 17 residues. The trim removed 4 bases at V and 0 bases at J, leaving 10 bases unmatched. In DNA, the CDR3 is TGCGCCAGCAGCGCCGCTACTAGCGGAGGGAGCACAGATACGCAGTATTTT. Translating gives CASSAATSGGSTDTQYF.

This clone was observed a few times. The sample carries other DNA sequences with the same CDR3. The chain combines TRBV9 with TRBJ2-7; TRBD2 aligns across 9 bases. V lost 0 bases, J lost 4 bases, and 5 bases stayed unmatched. This CDR3 comprises 15 residues. The germline CDR1 and CDR2 sequences are SGDLS and YYNGEE. CDR3 region: CASSVGAGGTYEQYF. The DNA for the CDR3 is TGTGCCAGCAGCGTAGGTGCGGGAGGGACGTACGAGCAGTACTTC.

CDR3 coding DNA: TGTGCAAGTCGCTTAGCAGGAGGAGACAGGGCTATGGATACTGAAGCTTTCTTT. Amino acids: CASRLAGGDRAMDTEAFF. This chain uses TRBV12-2 with TRBJ1-1; TRBD1 is the table's D call and was not checked against the DNA. TRBV12-2 is annotated as a pseudogene. The CDR3 has 18 residues.

The chain links TRBV13 to TRBJ2-3; 10 bases align to TRBD2. V lost 5 bases to trimming and J lost 2 bases; unmatched junction nucleotides: 7. CDR3 length equals 16 residues. Germline V CDR1 and CDR2: PRHDT, FYEKMQ (reference sequence). CDR3 amino acids: CASSLWGLALTDTQYF. As DNA, the CDR3 is TGTGCCAGCAGCCTTTGGGGACTAGCGCTCACAGATACGCAGTATTTT.

This chain connects TRBV7-9 to TRBJ1-4; D is unresolved. CDR1 SEHNR and CDR2 FQNEAQ come from the germline V gene (reference sequence). CDR3 length equals 11 residues. Trimming took off 6 bases at V and 6 bases at J, with 5 bases between the two ends. The CDR3 region has the DNA TGTGCCAGCAGTAAAGATGAAAAACTGTTTTTT. Its translation: CASSKDEKLFF.

The rearrangement joins TRBV5-1 to TRBJ2-3; the D gene is possibly TRBD1 (6 bases). The CDR3 totals 15 residues. Trimming stripped 0 bases from V and 4 bases from J, with 12 bases between. Germline CDR1 and CDR2: SGHRS and YFSETQ. CDR3: CASSLGDRFPDTQYF. Here the CDR3 DNA reads TGCGCCAGCAGCTTGGGAGACAGGTTCCCAGATACGCAGTATTTT.